The source of this T cell receptor beta chain is a study of blood T cell repertoires in COVID-19. Study at large: T cells, B-cell-depleted T cells, or PBMCs provided the cDNA or gDNA that served as material.

Per the original methods: Counts of nucleated cells, estimated from reference gene primer amplification, were obtained. TCRdb's copy holds only in-frame clones and misses some; the assay was immunoSEQ multiplex PCR. V and J calls and clone size are copied from that table; D and trimming were computed from the DNA. Among about 400,000 clones, roughly 90% were seen once, and the ten largest hold 0.95% to 1.5%. The sequence was collected from a middle-aged man with acute or convalescent COVID-19. Sequenced: peripheral blood.

The CDR3 region is CASSLLGLAPETQYF. The CDR3 DNA follows: TGTGCCAGCAGCTTATTGGGACTAGCCCCAGAGACCCAGTACTTC. V is TRBV13 and J is TRBJ2-5; 9 nucleotides match TRBD2. CDR3 length: 15 amino acids. The J segment lost 4 bases and the V segment lost 2 bases, leaving 5 bases of the junction unmatched. The V gene's germline CDR1 is PRHDT and CDR2 FYEKMQ (reference sequence).